Here is one TCR beta chain with its context. Its antigen target is currently unknown. The record has no base qualities; no much larger clone is one base away. The sample originates from a study of T cells in Graves' hyperthyroidism and ophthalmopathy (dated by TCRdb to between 2019 and 2020). Study-wide context: Peripheral blood samples were taken at the time of initial diagnosis, prior to any treatment. To identify distinguishing TCR V-J signatures, a discovery cohort of about a hundred patients was used, comprising 43 with Graves' ophthalmopathy and around 57 with stable Graves' hyperthyroidism. Whether ophthalmopathy could be predicted prospectively was tested in an independent validation cohort made up of 18 to 20 hyperthyroidism patients plus 17 patients who later progressed to ophthalmopathy. The approximately 95 discovery patients were divided at random into training and test sets in a 7:3 ratio. In addition, the study compared T-cell repertoires in thyroid tissue and in blood from five to seven Graves' hyperthyroidism patients. After sampling, hyperthyroidism patients received methimazole starting at 30 mg daily, and ophthalmopathy patients received high-dose intravenous methylprednisolone. The paper reports TCR Vbeta CDR3 sequencing of some 140 peripheral blood samples: over 40 ophthalmopathy, fewer than 85 hyperthyroidism and around 17 progressor patients. The investigation overall reported the following: Most expanded thyroid clonotypes (frequency above 0.001) were also detected in blood, a finding suggesting that blood repertoires may reflect thyroid immune responses. Sample size was not statistically predetermined, and blinding of investigators to group allocation was not performed. In validation, progression to ophthalmopathy was predicted by the model with 70.59% sensitivity and 72% to 85% specificity, a median of approximately 6.5 months before onset. Ophthalmopathy was separated from stable hyperthyroidism by a 13 V-J signature model, with roughly 88% sensitivity and roughly 84% specificity obtained in cross-validation and 80%/75% obtained in testing.

V is cut by 3 bases and J by 3 bases, and the space between the germline ends is 16 bases. From cysteine to phenylalanine, the CDR3 is 15 amino acids long. Of all the DNA, just the CDR3 is kept, 45 bases in frame from base 1. From a lookup of the germline V gene, CDR1 and CDR2 are SGHRS and YFSETQ. Moderately to severely active disease, a Clinical Activity Score of at least 3, a NOSPECS grade of at least 4, and a duration under 3 months were present in ophthalmopathy patients. Patients with uncontrolled infections, other autoimmune diseases, pregnancy or lactation were excluded. Clinical symptoms, serum thyroxine and TRAb, thyroid ultrasound, and orbital computed tomography formed the basis for the diagnoses. Ficoll-Paque density gradient centrifugation was used to isolate PBMCs from approximately 10 ml of fresh peripheral blood. Total RNA was extracted with Trizol reagent, and quality was checked on an Agilent 2100 Bioanalyzer.

TCR beta CDR3 regions were amplified from RNA transcripts. The first round of RT-PCR for the TCR CDR3 was performed with the HTBI primer set and the Qiagen OneStep RT-PCR kit. The libraries were constructed in a second round of multiplex PCR and then size-selected and purified. Paired-end sequencing of the libraries was performed with 100 bp reads on an Illumina HiSeq2000. The original pipeline was this. SOAPnuke was used to process the raw data, removing reads that contained adapters or uncalled bases, had a mean Phred below 15, or lacked an exact match to the constant primer or identifier. High-quality paired reads were merged with COPE v1.2.5, and unique nucleotide sequences were defined as clonotypes. Clonotypes were aligned to IMGT TRBV, TRBD and TRBJ reference segments using MiTCR v1.1. Analysis was restricted to V-J combinations with a frequency above 0.0001, which covered roughly 99% of repertoires. A TCS score was defined as the ratio between F50 (clonal expansion) and ExV (chaos), using BLOSUM62-based TCRdist between CDR3 peptides within each V-J. Welch's t-statistics and random forest reduced just over 500 V-J features to 10 to 15, which were used in a naive Bayes classifier (R e1071). TCRdb's own reprocessing of the public reads used fastp at Q25 and MiXCR and kept productive beta chains. CDR3 protein duplicates are merged, each entry listing the most common genes and DNA. TCRdb, rather than the study authors, made the V and J calls. The sample includes under 350,000 distinct CDR3 sequences, with roughly 13% observed a single time. 30% to 35% of the sample lies in the top ten.

Sequencing was performed on blood. The source is a middle-aged woman with Graves' ophthalmopathy. The chain uses TRBV5-1 and TRBJ2-7, and TRBD2 may be the D gene, going by 6 matching bases. The CDR3 sequence is CASSWGGNLDYEQYF. The DNA sequence is TGCGCCAGCAGCTGGGGCGGGAACCTAGACTACGAGCAGTACTTC. The entire variable domain, with the stretches around the CDR3 drawn from the reference TRBV5-1 and TRBJ2-7 proteins, is KAGVTQTPRYLIKTRGQQVTLSCSPISGHRSVSWYQQTPGQGLQFLFEYFSETQRNKGNFPGRFSGRQFSNSRSEMNVSTLELGDSALYLCASSWGGNLDYEQYFGPGTRLTVT.